This TCR beta chain derives from a study of cytomegalovirus exposure and HLA in healthy donors. Points from the study as a whole: It was only CMV serostatus that was available as immune exposure information. Several of the most significant clusters were apparently associated with common viral pathogens in a later analysis.

Nominally healthy donors provided the samples, though records likely missed some immune exposures. The PCR ran on 60 Vbeta and 13 Jbeta primers. Produced via immunoSEQ multiplex PCR; TCRdb's table is partial and in-frame only. The sample shows approximately 150,000 clones, around 80% of them seen only once. The CDR3 sequence is 14 residues long. Germline CDR1 and CDR2: SGHTA and FQGNSA. The ends were cut back, 1 base at V and 6 bases at J, with 12 bases in the middle. Comments on this clone: Its antigen remains unknown.

Specimen: PBMCs. This TCR derives from a woman in her thirties in good health and CMV-seronegative. The V and J genes are TRBV7-2 and TRBJ1-2, with a weak D call TRBD1 (5 bases). The CDR3 here is CASSLGPRADGYTF. CDR3 nucleotide sequence: TGTGCCAGCAGCTTAGGCCCCAGGGCGGATGGCTACACCTTC.